This T cell receptor (beta chain) was sequenced during a study of tissue T cells after allogeneic stem cell transplantation. For the study at large: Smaller viable blood or marrow samples skipped sorting for direct DNA extraction. Study-wide results and caveats: Shared clones across patients were few; motif clustering revealed tissue-specific shared signatures.

All graft-versus-host disease patients had gastrointestinal involvement and received several lines of directed therapy. As for this clone: The antigen is undetermined.

TCRbeta CDR3 was sequenced at survey depth with template counts. Method: immunoSEQ multiplex PCR; TCRdb's copy keeps in-frame clones and lacks some. The table has around 1,300 clones, 65% to 75% seen once; the top ten hold around 30%. Germline CDR1 is LGHNA and CDR2 is YSLEER. There are 16 residues in the CDR3. Trimming pared 0 bases from V and 4 bases from J, leaving 15 bases between. This chain links TRBV4-3 with TRBJ1-2; D is unresolved. This clonotype was sampled from a male patient older than 55 with steroid-refractory graft-versus-host disease after an allogeneic stem cell transplant. Some T cells may arise from the graft donor. The sequences come from bone marrow, collected at autopsy. CDR3 in DNA: TGCGCCAGCAGCCAAGAAGCGCTGTCAGGCATCTATGGCTACACCTTC. Translation gives CASSQEALSGIYGYTF.